This T cell receptor (beta chain) was observed in a study of OX40 agonist ivuxolimab in advanced cancers. Whole-study context: Patients were given ivuxolimab, an antibody that agonizes OX40 (CD134). Study results and caveats: Low normalized T-cell clonal expansion also characterized some of the nonresponders.

Details on this clone: Its antigen is undetermined.

Profiling relied on immunoSEQ multiplex PCR, and the TCRdb table lists in-frame clones only, not all of them. The data hold under 100,000 clones, with around 92% observed a single time. Autoimmune disease history or systemic immunosuppression disqualified patients. This clonotype was sampled from an adult with an advanced solid tumor such as melanoma, head and neck, liver or kidney cancer. Sequenced here: CD4+ or CD8+ T cells sorted from blood, sampled in a trial of the OX40 agonist ivuxolimab.

The CDR3 reads CASSLGQGIKFTEAFF. CDR3 in DNA: TGTGCCAGCAGCTTAGGACAGGGGATTAAATTCACTGAAGCTTTCTTT. This chain joins TRBV7-8 and TRBJ1-1, with 8 positions matching TRBD1. Per the germline V gene, CDR1 is SGHVS and CDR2 is FQNEAQ. V lost 1 base, J lost 4 bases, and 8 bases stayed unmatched. This CDR3 comprises 16 residues. Combining the CDR3 with reference TRBV7-8 and TRBJ1-1 gives the whole variable domain GAGVSQSPRYKVAKRGQDVALRCDPISGHVSLFWYQQALGQGPEFLTYFQNEAQLDKSGLPSDRFFAERPEGSVSTLKIQRTQQEDSAVYLCASSLGQGIKFTEAFFGQGTRLTVV.